The TCR beta chain under discussion was sequenced for a study of cytomegalovirus exposure and HLA in healthy donors. 60 Vbeta and 13 Jbeta primers were used in PCR. Method: immunoSEQ multiplex PCR; TCRdb's copy keeps in-frame clones and lacks some. The sample has around 150,000 clones; approximately 72% are singletons. This clone was detected a few times. Its antigen is as yet unknown. Study observations and caveats: Reports credit the classifier with highly specific, highly sensitive diagnosis of cytomegalovirus status. There were a few CMV-associated chains whose specificity for CMV antigens was confirmed in vitro.

The sequencing sample was made of PBMCs. This sequence originates from a man aged 45 to 65 in good health and CMV-seronegative.

The CDR3 sequence is CASSLGTFGAGGAEQFF. CDR3 nucleotides: TGTGCCAGCAGTTTGGGGACCTTCGGGGCGGGGGGGGCTGAGCAGTTCTTC. The rearrangement joins TRBV28 to TRBJ2-1; 9 positions match TRBD2. Germline-derived CDR1 and CDR2 are MDHEN and SYDVKM. The length of the CDR3 is 17 residues. The junction had 15 bases not matched to a gene; V was cut back by 3 bases and J by 9 bases.